A selection of T cell receptor beta chains follows, all from one sample in a study of monozygotic twins with inflammatory bowel disease. For each CDR3 protein, TCRdb gives one entry from its re-call of the 5' RACE reads, without DNA. This repertoire comprises around 140,000 distinct CDR3 sequences; its ten largest clones make up 2.4%. What was sequenced was blood. These TCRs come from a human donor with ulcerative colitis or Crohn's disease, or a healthy co-twin of an affected twin (not recorded which). CDR3s include the opening cysteine and the closing phenylalanine or tryptophan.

v_gene,j_gene,CDR3aa
TRBV5-6,TRBJ1-2,CASSIRRGRDGYTF
TRBV7-2,TRBJ1-2,CASSPPGVQANYGYTF
TRBV7-9,TRBJ2-4,CASSLGQNIQYF
TRBV5-1,TRBJ2-2,CASSSFLTGELFF
TRBV20-1,TRBJ2-2,CSASSTGQGIGELFF
TRBV7-2,TRBJ1-2,CASSLGGTTVNYGYTF
TRBV7-2,TRBJ1-5,CASSLRASNQPQHF
TRBV5-6,TRBJ2-7,CASSLEGDPYEQYF
TRBV18,TRBJ1-5,CASSPALRGNSGQPQHF
TRBV10-3,TRBJ1-2,CAISDGQGRYGYTF
TRBV27,TRBJ2-7,CASSLEAVGSYEQYF
TRBV5-6,TRBJ1-2,CASSLAGTDYGYTF
TRBV5-4,TRBJ2-7,CASSFGSQQAVHEQYF
TRBV2,TRBJ2-5,CASSGLVAGGRETQYF
TRBV19,TRBJ2-7,CASRDVGTGTYEQYF
TRBV20-1,TRBJ2-1,CSAKRILGTVTYNEQFF
TRBV5-1,TRBJ2-2,CASSPGGVVATGELFF
TRBV5-4,TRBJ1-1,CASSWGTGGRNTEAFF
TRBV30,TRBJ1-3,CAWNWEGNTIYF
TRBV4-3,TRBJ1-5,CASSQDRAQPQHF
TRBV4-1,TRBJ1-5,CASSQGALQGAGNQPQHF
TRBV5-1,TRBJ1-1,CASSLWSLMNTEAFF
TRBV7-6,TRBJ2-5,CASSLANSNQETQYF
TRBV7-2,TRBJ1-3,CASSSDYSSGNTIYF
TRBV12-3/TRBV12-4,TRBJ2-2,CASSLRHTGELFF
TRBV20-1,TRBJ2-4,CSARNYRLAKNIQYF
TRBV11-2,TRBJ2-7,CASSLSGVDEQYF
TRBV20-1,TRBJ1-5,CSAREGSGQLYSNQPQHF
TRBV18,TRBJ2-1,CASSPTITDNEQFF
TRBV12-3/TRBV12-4,TRBJ1-5,CASSREDRGRQPQHF
TRBV20-1,TRBJ2-5,CSAYTGGRWETQYF
TRBV29-1,TRBJ1-2,CSVDRDIDYGYTF
TRBV5-4,TRBJ2-5,CASSLAGTSGQETQYF
TRBV4-3,TRBJ2-3,CASSPQAAGTSETDTQYF
TRBV20-1,TRBJ2-7,CSAIEGPYEQYF
TRBV5-1,TRBJ1-2,CASSPRQGPMDYGYTF
TRBV20-1,TRBJ2-7,CSAGDPYEQYF
TRBV20-1,TRBJ1-5,CSARLQGDGNQPQHF
TRBV12-3/TRBV12-4,TRBJ2-1,CASSLEPGALANEQFF
TRBV29-1,TRBJ2-3,CSVEPLIDTQYF
TRBV5-1,TRBJ2-1,CTSSLVSGGLNEQFF
TRBV7-6,TRBJ2-2,CASSLTYPANTGELFF
TRBV18,TRBJ2-5,CASRNPNEETQYF
TRBV9,TRBJ2-1,CASSGPGGTVYNEQFF
TRBV5-6,TRBJ2-3,CASSLGPLPEADTQYF
TRBV7-3,TRBJ2-3,CASSLHGAGTTDTQYF
TRBV11-2,TRBJ2-7,CASSLARGLTYEQYF
TRBV12-3/TRBV12-4,TRBJ2-3,CASSSRGVMTGTQYF